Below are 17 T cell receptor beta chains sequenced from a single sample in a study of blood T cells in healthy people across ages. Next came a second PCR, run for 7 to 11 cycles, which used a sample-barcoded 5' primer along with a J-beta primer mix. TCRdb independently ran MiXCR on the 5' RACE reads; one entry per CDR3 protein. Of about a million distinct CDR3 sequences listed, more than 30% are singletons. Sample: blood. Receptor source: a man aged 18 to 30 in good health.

The CDR3 protein is CASSQTSEGVSNEQFF. For the CDR3, the DNA is TGTGCCAGCAGTCAGACTAGCGAGGGAGTTAGCAATGAGCAGTTCTTC. The chain links TRBV6-6 to TRBJ2-1; 8 positions match TRBD2. Trimming removed 5 bases from V and 6 bases from J; junction bases left unmatched: 12. Germline V gives CDR1 MNHNY, CDR2 SVGAGI (reference sequence). CDR3 length: 16 amino acids.

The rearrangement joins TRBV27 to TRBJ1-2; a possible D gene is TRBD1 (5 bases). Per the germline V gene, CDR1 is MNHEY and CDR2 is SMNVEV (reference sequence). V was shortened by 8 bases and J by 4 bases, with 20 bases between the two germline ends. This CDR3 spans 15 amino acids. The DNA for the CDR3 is TGTGCCAGCTTCCCCCGGGCAGGGAACTTCTATGGCTACACCTTC. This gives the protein CASFPRAGNFYGYTF.

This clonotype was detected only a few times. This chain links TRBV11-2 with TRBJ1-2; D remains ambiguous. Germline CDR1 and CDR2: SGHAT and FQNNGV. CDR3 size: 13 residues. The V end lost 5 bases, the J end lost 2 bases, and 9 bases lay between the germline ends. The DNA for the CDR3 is TGTGCCAGCAGCGGAGCCCTCAACTATGGCTACACCTTC. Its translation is CASSGALNYGYTF.

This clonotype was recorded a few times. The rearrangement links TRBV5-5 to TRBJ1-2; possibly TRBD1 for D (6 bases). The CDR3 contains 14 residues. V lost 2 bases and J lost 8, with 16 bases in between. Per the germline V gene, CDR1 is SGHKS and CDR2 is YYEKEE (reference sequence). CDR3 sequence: CASSLWTAQRGYTF. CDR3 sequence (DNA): TGTGCCAGCAGCTTATGGACAGCCCAACGGGGCTACACCTTC.

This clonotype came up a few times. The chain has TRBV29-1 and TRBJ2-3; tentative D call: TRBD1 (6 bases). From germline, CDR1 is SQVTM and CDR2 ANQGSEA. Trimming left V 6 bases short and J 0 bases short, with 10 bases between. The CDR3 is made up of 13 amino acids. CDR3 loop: CSVGQTSTDTQYF. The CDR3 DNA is TGCAGCGTCGGACAGACTAGCACAGATACGCAGTATTTT.

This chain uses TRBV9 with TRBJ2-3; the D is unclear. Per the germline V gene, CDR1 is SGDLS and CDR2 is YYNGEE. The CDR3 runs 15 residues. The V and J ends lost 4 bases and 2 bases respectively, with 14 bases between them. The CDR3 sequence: CASSSALGLTDTQYF. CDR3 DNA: TGTGCCAGCAGCTCCGCATTGGGTCTCACAGATACGCAGTATTTT. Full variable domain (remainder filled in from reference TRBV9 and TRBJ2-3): DSGVTQTPKHLITATGQRVTLRCSPRSGDLSVYWYQQSLDQGLQFLIQYYNGEERAKGNILERFSAQQFPDLHSELNLSSLELGDSALYFCASSSALGLTDTQYFGPGTRLTVL.

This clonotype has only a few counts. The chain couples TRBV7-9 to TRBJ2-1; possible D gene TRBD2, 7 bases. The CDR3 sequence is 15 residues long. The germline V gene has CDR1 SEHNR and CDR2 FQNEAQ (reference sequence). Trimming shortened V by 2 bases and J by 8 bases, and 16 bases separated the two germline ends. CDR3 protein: CASSLTRGALDEQFF. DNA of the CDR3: TGTGCCAGCAGCTTAACCCGGGGGGCATTGGATGAGCAGTTCTTC.

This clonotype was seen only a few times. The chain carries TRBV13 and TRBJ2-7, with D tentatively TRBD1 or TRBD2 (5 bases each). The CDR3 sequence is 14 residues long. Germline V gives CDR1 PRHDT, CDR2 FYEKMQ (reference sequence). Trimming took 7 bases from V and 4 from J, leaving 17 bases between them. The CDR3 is CASTNGRDVYEQYF. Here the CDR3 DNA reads TGTGCCAGCACAAACGGCAGGGACGTGTACGAGCAGTACTTC.

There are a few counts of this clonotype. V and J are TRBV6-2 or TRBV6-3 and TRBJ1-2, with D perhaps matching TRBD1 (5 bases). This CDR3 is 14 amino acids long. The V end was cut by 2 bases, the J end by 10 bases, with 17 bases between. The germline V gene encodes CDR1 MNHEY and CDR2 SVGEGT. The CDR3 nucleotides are TGTGCCAGCAGTTACGGGGCAGGGAAAGAGGACTACACCTTC. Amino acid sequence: CASSYGAGKEDYTF.

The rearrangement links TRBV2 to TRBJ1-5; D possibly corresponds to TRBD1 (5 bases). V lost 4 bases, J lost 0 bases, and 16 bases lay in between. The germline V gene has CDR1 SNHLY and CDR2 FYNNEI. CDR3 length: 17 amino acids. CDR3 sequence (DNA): TGTGCCAGCAGTGTACCCCGGGACGGGGATAGCAATCAGCCCCAGCATTTT. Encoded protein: CASSVPRDGDSNQPQHF.

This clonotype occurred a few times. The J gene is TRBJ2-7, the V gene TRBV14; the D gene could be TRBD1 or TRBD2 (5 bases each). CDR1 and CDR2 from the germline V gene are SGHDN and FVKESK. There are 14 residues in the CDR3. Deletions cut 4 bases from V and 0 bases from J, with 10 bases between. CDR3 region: CASSRDGVSYEQYF. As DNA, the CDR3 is TGTGCCAGCAGCCGGGACGGAGTCTCCTACGAGCAGTACTTC. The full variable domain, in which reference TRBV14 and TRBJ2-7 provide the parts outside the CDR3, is EAGVTQFPSHSVIEKGQTVTLRCDPISGHDNLYWYRRVMGKEIKFLLHFVKESKQDESGMPNNRFLAERTGGTYSTLKVQPAELEDSGVYFCASSRDGVSYEQYFGPGTRLTVT.

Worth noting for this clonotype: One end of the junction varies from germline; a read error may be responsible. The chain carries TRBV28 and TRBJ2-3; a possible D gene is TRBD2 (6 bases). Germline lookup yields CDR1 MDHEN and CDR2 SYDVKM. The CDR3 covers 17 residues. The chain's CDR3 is CASSLPYGGLSTGTQYF. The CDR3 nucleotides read TGTGCCAGCAGTTTACCGTACGGGGGACTTAGCACAGGTACGCAGTATTTT.

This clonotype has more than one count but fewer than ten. The CDR3 DNA sequence: TGTGCCAGCAGCTTAGTCCCGCTAGCCTCCTCGCAAACAGATACGCAGTATTTT. Amino acids: CASSLVPLASSQTDTQYF. The gene calls are TRBV7-2 and TRBJ2-3; TRBD2 is a possible D gene (5 bases). The ends were cut back, 1 base at V and 3 bases at J, with 20 bases in the middle. The CDR3 is 18 residues long. CDR1 is SGHTA and CDR2 is FQGNSA in the germline V gene.

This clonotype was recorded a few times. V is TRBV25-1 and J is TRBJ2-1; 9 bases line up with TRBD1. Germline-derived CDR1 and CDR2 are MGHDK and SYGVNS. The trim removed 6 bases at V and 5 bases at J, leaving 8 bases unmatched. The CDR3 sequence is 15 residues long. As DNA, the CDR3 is TGTGCCAGCAGCAAATGGACAGGGGCGGACAATGAGCAGTTCTTC. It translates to CASSKWTGADNEQFF.

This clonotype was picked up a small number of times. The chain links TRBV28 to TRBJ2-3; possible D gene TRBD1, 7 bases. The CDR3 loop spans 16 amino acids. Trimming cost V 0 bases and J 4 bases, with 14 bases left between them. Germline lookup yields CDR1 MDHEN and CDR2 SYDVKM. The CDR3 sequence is CASSLWIGGGSDTQYF. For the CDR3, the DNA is TGTGCCAGCAGTTTATGGATTGGAGGGGGCTCAGATACGCAGTATTTT. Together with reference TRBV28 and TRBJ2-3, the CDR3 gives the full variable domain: DVKVTQSSRYLVKRTGEKVFLECVQDMDHENMFWYRQDPGLGLRLIYFSYDVKMKEKGDIPEGYSVSREKKERFSLILESASTNQTSMYLCASSLWIGGGSDTQYFGPGTRLTVL.

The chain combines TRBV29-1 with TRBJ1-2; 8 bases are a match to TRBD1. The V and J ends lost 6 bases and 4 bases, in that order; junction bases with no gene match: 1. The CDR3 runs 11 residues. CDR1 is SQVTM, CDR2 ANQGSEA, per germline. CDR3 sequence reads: CSVTGAYGYTF. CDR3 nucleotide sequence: TGCAGCGTGACAGGGGCCTATGGCTACACCTTC.

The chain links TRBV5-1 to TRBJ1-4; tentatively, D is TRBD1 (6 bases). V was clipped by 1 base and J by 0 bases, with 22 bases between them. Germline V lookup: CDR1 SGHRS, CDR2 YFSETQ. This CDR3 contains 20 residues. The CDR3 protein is CASSLTPQGNYLATNEKLFF. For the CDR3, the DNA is TGCGCCAGCAGCTTGACTCCGCAGGGGAATTACCTCGCAACTAATGAAAAACTGTTTTTT.